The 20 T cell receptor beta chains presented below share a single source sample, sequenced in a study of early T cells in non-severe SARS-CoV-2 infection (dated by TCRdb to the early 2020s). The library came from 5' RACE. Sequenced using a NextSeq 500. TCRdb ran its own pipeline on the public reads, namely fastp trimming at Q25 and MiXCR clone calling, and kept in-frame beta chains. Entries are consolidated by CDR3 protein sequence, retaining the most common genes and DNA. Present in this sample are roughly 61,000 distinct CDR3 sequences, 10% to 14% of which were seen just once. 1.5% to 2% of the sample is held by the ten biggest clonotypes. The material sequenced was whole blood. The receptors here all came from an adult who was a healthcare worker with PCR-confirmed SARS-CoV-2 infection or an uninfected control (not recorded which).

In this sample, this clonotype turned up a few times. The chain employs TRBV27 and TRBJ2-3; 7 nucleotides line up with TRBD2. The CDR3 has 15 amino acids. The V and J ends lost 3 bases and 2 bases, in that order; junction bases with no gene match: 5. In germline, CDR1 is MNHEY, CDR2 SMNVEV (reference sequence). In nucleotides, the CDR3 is TGTGCCAGCAGTTTCGTCGGGGGGTCCACAGATACGCAGTATTTT. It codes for CASSFVGGSTDTQYF.

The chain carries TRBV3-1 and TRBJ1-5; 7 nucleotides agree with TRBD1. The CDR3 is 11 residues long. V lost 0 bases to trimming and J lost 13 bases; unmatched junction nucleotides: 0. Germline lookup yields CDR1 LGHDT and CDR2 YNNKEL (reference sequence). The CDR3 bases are TGTGCCAGCAGCCAAGAGGGACAGCAGCATTTT. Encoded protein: CASSQEGQQHF.

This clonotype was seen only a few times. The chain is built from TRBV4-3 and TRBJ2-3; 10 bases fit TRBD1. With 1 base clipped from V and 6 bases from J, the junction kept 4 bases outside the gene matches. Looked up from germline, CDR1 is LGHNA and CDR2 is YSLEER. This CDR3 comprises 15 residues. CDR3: CASSQGTGGLDTQYF. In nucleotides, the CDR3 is TGCGCCAGCAGCCAAGGGACAGGGGGGTTGGATACGCAGTATTTT.

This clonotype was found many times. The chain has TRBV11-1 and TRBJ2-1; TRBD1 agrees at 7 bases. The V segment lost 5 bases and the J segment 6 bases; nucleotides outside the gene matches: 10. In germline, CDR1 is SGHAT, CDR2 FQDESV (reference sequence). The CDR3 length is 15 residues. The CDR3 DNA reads TGTGCCAGCAGCCTAAGACAGGGTCAAAGCAATGAGCAGTTCTTC. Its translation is CASSLRQGQSNEQFF.

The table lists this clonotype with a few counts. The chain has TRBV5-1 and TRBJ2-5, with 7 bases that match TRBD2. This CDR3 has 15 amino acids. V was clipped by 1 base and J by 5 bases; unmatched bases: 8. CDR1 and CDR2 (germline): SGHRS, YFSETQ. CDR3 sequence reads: CASSLTGAGRETQYF. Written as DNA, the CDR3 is TGCGCCAGCAGCTTGACCGGAGCGGGGCGGGAGACCCAGTACTTC. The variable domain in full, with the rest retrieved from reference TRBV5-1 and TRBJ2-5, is KAGVTQTPRYLIKTRGQQVTLSCSPISGHRSVSWYQQTPGQGLQFLFEYFSETQRNKGNFPGRFSGRQFSNSRSEMNVSTLELGDSALYLCASSLTGAGRETQYFGPGTRLLVL.

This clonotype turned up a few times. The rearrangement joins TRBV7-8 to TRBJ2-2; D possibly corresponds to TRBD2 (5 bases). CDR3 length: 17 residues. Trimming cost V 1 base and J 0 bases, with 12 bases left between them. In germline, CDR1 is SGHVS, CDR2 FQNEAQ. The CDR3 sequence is CASSLVFRLTNTGELFF. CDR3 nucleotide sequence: TGTGCCAGCAGCTTAGTGTTTCGACTAACGAACACCGGGGAGCTGTTTTTT.

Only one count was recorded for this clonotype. The CDR3 DNA sequence: TGTGCCAGCAGCTTACTACCCCCCCAGTGGAGCTCCTATAATTCACCCCTCCACTTT. It is translated as CASSLLPPQWSSYNSPLHF. This sequence joins TRBV7-8 and TRBJ1-6; D remains ambiguous. V shed 2 bases and J shed 0 bases, with 17 bases lying between them. The CDR3 spans 19 residues. In germline, CDR1 is SGHVS, CDR2 FQNEAQ.

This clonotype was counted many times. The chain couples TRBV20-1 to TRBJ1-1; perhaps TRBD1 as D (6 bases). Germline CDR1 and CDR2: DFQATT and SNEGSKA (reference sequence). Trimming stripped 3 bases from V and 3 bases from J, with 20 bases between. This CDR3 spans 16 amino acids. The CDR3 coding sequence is TGCAGTGCTAGGGAAACAGGGTGGAGGGGGGACACTGAAGCTTTCTTT. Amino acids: CSARETGWRGDTEAFF.

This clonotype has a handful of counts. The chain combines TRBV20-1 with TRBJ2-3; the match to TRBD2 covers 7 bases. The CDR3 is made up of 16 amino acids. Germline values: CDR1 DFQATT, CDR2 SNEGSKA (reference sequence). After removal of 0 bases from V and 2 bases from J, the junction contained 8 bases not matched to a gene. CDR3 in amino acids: CSARDLGRGDTDTQYF. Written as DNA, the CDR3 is TGCAGTGCTAGAGATCTGGGACGGGGGGACACAGATACGCAGTATTTT.

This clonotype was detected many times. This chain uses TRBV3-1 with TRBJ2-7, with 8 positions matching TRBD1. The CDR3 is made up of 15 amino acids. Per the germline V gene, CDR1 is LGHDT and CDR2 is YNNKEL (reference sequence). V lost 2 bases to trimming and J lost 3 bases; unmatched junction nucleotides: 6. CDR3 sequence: CASSQNQGALYEQYF. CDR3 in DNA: TGTGCCAGCAGCCAAAACCAGGGGGCCCTCTACGAGCAGTACTTC.

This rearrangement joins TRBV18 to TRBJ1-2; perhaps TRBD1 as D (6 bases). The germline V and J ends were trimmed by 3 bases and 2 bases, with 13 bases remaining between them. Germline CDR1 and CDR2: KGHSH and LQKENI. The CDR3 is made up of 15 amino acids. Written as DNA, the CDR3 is TGTGCCAGCTCACCCGTTGTCGACAGGAACTATGGCTACACCTTC. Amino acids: CASSPVVDRNYGYTF. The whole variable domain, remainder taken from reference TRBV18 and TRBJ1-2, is NAGVMQNPRHLVRRRGQEARLRCSPMKGHSHVYWYRQLPEEGLKFMVYLQKENIIDESGMPKERFSAEFPKEGPSILRIQQVVRGDSAAYFCASSPVVDRNYGYTFGSGTRLTVV.

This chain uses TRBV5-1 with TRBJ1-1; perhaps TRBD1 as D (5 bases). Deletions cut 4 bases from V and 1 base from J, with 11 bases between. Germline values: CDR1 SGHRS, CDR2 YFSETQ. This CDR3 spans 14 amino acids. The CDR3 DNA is TGCGCCAGCAGCAGACAGCCACCGAACACTGAAGCTTTCTTT. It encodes CASSRQPPNTEAFF.

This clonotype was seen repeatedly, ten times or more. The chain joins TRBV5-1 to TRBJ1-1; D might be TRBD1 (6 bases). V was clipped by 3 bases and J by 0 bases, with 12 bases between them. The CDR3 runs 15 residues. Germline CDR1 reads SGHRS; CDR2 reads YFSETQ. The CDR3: CASSWGPAVNTEAFF. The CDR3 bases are TGCGCCAGCAGCTGGGGGCCGGCTGTGAACACTGAAGCTTTCTTT.

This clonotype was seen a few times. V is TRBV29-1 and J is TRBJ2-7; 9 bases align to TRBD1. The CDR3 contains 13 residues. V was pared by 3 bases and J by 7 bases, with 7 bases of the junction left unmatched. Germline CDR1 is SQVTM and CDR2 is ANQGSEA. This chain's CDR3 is CSVEEHRGQEQYF. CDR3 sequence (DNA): TGCAGCGTTGAGGAACACAGGGGGCAGGAGCAGTACTTC.

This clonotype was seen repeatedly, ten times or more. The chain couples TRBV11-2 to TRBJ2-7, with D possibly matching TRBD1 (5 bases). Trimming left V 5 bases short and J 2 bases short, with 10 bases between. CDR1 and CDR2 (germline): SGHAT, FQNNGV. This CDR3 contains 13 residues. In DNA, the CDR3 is TGTGCCAGCAGCCGTGACAGCACCTACGAGCAGTACTTC. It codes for CASSRDSTYEQYF.

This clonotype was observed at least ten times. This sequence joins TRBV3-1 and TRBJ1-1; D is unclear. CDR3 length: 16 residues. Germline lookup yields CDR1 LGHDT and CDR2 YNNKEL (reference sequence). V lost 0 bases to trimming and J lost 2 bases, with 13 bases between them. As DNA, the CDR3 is TGTGCCAGCAGCCAAGATCCCATACGTGTCAACACTGAAGCTTTCTTT. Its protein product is CASSQDPIRVNTEAFF.

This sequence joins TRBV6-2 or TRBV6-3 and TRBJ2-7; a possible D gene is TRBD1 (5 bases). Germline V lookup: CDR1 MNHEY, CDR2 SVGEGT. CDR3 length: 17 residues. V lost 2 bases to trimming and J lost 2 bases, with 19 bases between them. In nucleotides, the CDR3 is TGTGCCAGCAGTTACGGGGCCTCCCTCAGGTTCACCTACGAGCAGTACTTC. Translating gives CASSYGASLRFTYEQYF.

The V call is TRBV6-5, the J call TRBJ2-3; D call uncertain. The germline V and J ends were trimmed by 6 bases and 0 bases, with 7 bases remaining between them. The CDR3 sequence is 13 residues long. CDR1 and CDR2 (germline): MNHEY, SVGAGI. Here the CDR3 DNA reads TGTGCCAGCAGGTCTGACAGCACAGATACGCAGTATTTT. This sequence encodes CASRSDSTDTQYF.

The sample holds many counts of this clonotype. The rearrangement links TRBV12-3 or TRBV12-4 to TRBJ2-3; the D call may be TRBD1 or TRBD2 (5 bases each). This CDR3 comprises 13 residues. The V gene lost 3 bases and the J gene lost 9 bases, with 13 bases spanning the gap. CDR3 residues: CASSLGYRDTQYF. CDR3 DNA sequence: TGTGCCAGCAGTTTGGGCTACCGGGACACGCAGTATTTT.

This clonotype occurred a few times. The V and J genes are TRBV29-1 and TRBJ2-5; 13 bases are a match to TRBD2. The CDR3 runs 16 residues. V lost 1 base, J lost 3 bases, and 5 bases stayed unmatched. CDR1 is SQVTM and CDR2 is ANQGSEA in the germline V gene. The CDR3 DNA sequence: TGCAGCGTTGAAGCGGGGGGACTAGCGGGGAAAGAGACCCAGTACTTC. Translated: CSVEAGGLAGKETQYF.